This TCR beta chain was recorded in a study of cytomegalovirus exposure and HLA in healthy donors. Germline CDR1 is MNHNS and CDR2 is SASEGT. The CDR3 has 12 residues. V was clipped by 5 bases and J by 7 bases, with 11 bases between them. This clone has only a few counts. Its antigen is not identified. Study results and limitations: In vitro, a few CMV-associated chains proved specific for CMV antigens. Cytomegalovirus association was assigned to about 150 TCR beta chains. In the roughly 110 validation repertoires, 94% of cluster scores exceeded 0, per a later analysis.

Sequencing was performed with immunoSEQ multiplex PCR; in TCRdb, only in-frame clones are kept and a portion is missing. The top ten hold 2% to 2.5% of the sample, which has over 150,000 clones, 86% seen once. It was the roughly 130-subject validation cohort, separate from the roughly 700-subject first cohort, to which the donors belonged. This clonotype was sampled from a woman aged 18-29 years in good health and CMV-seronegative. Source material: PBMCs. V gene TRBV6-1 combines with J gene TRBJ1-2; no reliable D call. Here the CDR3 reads CASSPGSGGYTF. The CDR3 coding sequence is TGTGCCAGCAGTCCGGGATCGGGTGGCTACACCTTC.